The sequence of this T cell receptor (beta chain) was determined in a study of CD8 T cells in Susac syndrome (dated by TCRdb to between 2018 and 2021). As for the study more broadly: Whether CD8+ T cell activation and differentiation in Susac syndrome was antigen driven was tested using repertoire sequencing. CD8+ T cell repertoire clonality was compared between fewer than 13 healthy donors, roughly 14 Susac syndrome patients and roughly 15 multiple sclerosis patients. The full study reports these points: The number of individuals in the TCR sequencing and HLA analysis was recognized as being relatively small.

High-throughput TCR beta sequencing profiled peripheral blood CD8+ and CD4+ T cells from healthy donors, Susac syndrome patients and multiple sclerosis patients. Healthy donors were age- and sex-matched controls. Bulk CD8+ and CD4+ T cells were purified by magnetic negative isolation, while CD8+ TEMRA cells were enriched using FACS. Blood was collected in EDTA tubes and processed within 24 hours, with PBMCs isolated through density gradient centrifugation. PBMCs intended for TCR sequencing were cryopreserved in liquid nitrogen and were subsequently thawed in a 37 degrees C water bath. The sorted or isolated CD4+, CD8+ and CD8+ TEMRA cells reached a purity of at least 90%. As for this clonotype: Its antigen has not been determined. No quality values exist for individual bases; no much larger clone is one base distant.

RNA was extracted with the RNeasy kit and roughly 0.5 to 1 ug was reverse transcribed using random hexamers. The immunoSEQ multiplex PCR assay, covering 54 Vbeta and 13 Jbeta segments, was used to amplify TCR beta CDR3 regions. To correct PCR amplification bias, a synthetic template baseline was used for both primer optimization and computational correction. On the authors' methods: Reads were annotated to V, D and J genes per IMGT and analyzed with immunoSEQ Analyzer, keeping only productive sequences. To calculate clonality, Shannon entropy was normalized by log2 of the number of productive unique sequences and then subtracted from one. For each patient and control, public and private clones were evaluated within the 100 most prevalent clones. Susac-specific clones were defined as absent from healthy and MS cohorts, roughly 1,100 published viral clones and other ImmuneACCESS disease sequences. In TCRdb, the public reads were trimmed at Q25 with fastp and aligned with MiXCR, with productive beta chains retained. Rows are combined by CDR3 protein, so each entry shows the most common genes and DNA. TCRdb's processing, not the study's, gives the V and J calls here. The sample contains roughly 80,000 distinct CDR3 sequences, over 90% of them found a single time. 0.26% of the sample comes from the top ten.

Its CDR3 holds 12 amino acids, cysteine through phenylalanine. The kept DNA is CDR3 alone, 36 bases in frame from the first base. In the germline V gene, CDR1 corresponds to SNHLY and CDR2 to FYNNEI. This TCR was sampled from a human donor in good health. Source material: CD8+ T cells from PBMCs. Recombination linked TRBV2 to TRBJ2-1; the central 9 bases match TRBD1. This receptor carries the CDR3 CEAGQGWGEQFF. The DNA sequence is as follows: TGTGAGGCGGGACAGGGTTGGGGTGAGCAGTTCTTC.